What follows is one T cell receptor (beta chain) and its context. This clone's antigen is unknown. No clone much larger than this one lies a single base away; base qualities are absent. At diagnosis, peripheral blood, uninvolved tumor-adjacent lung and tumor were collected and were preserved as a mix of fresh-frozen and FFPE material. For TCR repertoire profiling, blood samples were analyzed as peripheral blood mononuclear cells. The immunoSEQ Assay was used to sequence TCR beta CDR3 regions from DNA. The study's processing was this. To compute T cell density, TCR beta template counts were normalized to usable DNA, which was estimated by amplifying housekeeping genes. Richness was estimated with the preseqR package, extrapolating to 400,000 templates for PBMC samples and 120,000 templates for tissue samples. Clonality was defined as one minus Pielou's evenness. Tissue-enriched TCRs were identified by differential abundance testing using productive amino-acid clonotypes, minimum total count 5 and alpha 0.1. The Jaccard Index and the Morisita Overlap Index were used to quantify repertoire overlap between compartments. GLIPH grouped TCR beta CDR3s together with public tetramer-defined viral CDR3s, and a viral motif had to include at least three viral sequences and show V-gene enrichment. Held by TCRdb, this immuneACCESS table contains in-frame sequences only and omits some clones. Under half of the omission traces to an unresolved V gene where checked; the cause of the rest is unknown. That table gives V, J and clone size, and the DNA gave D and trimming. Here the sample has around 39,000 clones; around 90% occur a single time. Less than 3% of the sample is taken by the ten largest.

This sample was taken from a study of T cells in localized non-small cell lung cancer (dated by TCRdb to 2020 to 2022). Broadly, across the study: The study examined T cell repertoires in 200 to 300 patients with early-stage NSCLC and compared tumors with uninvolved tumor-adjacent lungs. The cohort comprised a few hundred treatment-naïve NSCLC patients with resected, localized lung tumors. The mean age of the NSCLC patients was under 70 years, with roughly 120 men and nearly 110 women. The paper as a whole reports these results and caveats: Higher T cell density in blood was associated with longer overall survival, whereas higher clonality in adjacent lung was associated with shorter survival. Uninvolved tumor-adjacent lung showed the highest T cell clonality, higher than tumor, which suggests more focused antigenic responses in the uninvolved tumor-adjacent lung. Since the design was exploratory, TCR variables were selected using unadjusted p-values with no false-discovery rate correction. A median of roughly 60 of the top 100 tumor clones were detected in paired uninvolved adjacent lung, and 28 of these tumor clones were also found among the top 100 clones of the paired uninvolved adjacent lung. Multi-region tumor sequencing was not performed, so intratumor heterogeneity could not be excluded.

CDR1 is given as MDHEN and CDR2 as SYDVKM, both from the germline V gene. Trimming accounts for 9 bases at V and 3 bases at J, while the number of junction bases matched to no gene is 10. CDR3 length: 14 amino acids, cysteine to phenylalanine. Only CDR3 DNA is held: 42 bases, read in frame from base 1. Material: peripheral blood, obtained before any cancer treatment. Recombination linked TRBV28 to TRBJ1-1, with 7 central nucleotides matching TRBD1. The sequence was collected from a woman aged 40-70 years with stage I lung adenocarcinoma. The CDR3 corresponds to CASDRGGGYTEAFF. The bases read TGTGCCAGTGACAGAGGGGGCGGGTACACTGAAGCTTTCTTT.